The clone carrying this T cell receptor beta chain was picked up one time. Its target is not known. While the first cohort had around 700 subjects, the donors belonged to the separate validation cohort of over a hundred subjects. The method was immunoSEQ multiplex PCR; TCRdb's version includes in-frame clones alone and lacks a portion of them. The data contain 95,000 to 150,000 clones, roughly nine tenths of them singletons. The data originate from a study of cytomegalovirus exposure and HLA in healthy donors. The CDR3 sequence is 19 residues long. The V and J ends lost 7 bases and 5 bases, in that order; junction bases with no gene match: 23. Germline loops: CDR1 MDHEN, CDR2 SYDVKM. Study observations and caveats: TCR beta chains numbering more than 150 were designated cytomegalovirus-associated. Later, an analysis found that TCR clusters from the first cohort tended to co-occur in the roughly 110 validation repertoires. The dataset shows that most TCR sequences were rare, while some public TCRs occurred in many donors.

The clonotype comes from a young woman in good health and CMV-seronegative. The chain employs TRBV28 and TRBJ1-2, with 9 nucleotides matching TRBD1. Sequencing was done on a sample of PBMCs. In DNA, the CDR3 is TGTGCCAGCACGTGGGGACAGGGTGGGATGACCCCCGACTGGTATGGCTACACCTTC. Translating gives CASTWGQGGMTPDWYGYTF.